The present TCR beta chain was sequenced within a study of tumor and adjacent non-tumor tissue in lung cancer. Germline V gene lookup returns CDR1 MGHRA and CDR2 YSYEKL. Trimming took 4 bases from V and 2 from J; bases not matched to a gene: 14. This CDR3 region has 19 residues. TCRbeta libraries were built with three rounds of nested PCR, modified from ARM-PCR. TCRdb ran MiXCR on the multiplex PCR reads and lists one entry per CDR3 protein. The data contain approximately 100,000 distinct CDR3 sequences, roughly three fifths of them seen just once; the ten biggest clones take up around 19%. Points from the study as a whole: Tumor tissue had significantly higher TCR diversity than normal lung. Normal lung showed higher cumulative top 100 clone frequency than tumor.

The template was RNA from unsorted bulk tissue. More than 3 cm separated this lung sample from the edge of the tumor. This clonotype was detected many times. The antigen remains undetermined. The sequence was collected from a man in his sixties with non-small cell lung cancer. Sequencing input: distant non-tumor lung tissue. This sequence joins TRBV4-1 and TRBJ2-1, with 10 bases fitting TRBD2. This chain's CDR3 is CASSLTGASGSNTYNEQFF. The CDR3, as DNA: TGCGCCAGCAGCCTCACTGGGGCTAGCGGGAGTAACACCTACAATGAGCAGTTCTTC.